This T cell receptor (beta chain) appears in the sequencing data of a study of T cells in Graves' hyperthyroidism and ophthalmopathy (dated by TCRdb to about 2019). For the study in its entirety: Peripheral blood samples were taken at the time of initial diagnosis, prior to any treatment. In addition, the study compared T-cell repertoires in thyroid tissue and in blood from about six Graves' hyperthyroidism patients. The paper reports TCR Vbeta CDR3 sequencing of approximately 140 peripheral blood samples: 40 to 45 ophthalmopathy, some 80 hyperthyroidism and around 17 progressor patients. TCR V-J signatures able to tell the groups apart were searched for in a discovery cohort of 100 patients, of whom approximately 40 had Graves' ophthalmopathy and roughly 58 had stable Graves' hyperthyroidism. The roughly 94 discovery patients were randomly divided into training and test sets at a 7:3 ratio. After sampling, hyperthyroidism patients received methimazole starting at 30 mg daily, and ophthalmopathy patients received high-dose intravenous methylprednisolone. Prospective prediction of ophthalmopathy was tested in an independent validation cohort of about 19 hyperthyroidism patients and 15 to 17 patients who later progressed to ophthalmopathy. What the authors observed across the whole study: Most expanded thyroid clonotypes (frequency above 0.001) were also found in blood, which suggests that blood repertoires may mirror thyroid immune responses. In validation, the model predicted progression to ophthalmopathy with 55% to 71% sensitivity and 72% to 85% specificity, a median of around six months before onset. A 13 V-J signature model separated ophthalmopathy from stable hyperthyroidism, with about 90% sensitivity and 81% to 83% specificity in cross-validation and 80%/75% in testing. No statistical method was used to set the sample size in advance, and investigators knew the group allocation.

The TCR beta CDR3 regions were amplified from RNA transcripts. A first-round RT-PCR of the TCR CDR3 used the HTBI primer set with the Qiagen OneStep RT-PCR kit. Libraries were constructed in a second round of multiplex PCR, after which size selection and purification were performed. Paired-end sequencing of the libraries was performed with 100 bp reads on an Illumina HiSeq2000. Per the authors' processing: Raw data were processed with SOAPnuke, discarding reads with adapters, uncalled bases, mean Phred below 15, or no exact constant-primer or identifier match. COPE v1.2.5 was used to merge the high-quality paired reads, and each unique nucleotide sequence was defined as a clonotype. Clonotypes were aligned to IMGT TRBV, TRBD and TRBJ reference segments using MiTCR v1.1. Only V-J combinations with frequency above 0.0001, covering about 99% of repertoires, were analysed. A TCS score was defined as the ratio of F50 (clonal expansion) to E x V (chaos), with BLOSUM62-based TCRdist applied between CDR3 peptides within each V-J. Welch's t-statistics and random forest reduced roughly 500 V-J features to roughly 13, which were used in a naive Bayes classifier (R e1071). TCRdb trimmed the raw reads at Q25, called clones with MiXCR and kept productive beta chains. Rows are unified per CDR3 protein, each entry keeping the most common DNA and genes. These V and J calls rely on TCRdb rather than the paper's analysis. Present in this sample are 140,000 or so distinct CDR3 sequences, less than 25% of which were seen just once. Clones ranked in the top ten supply roughly 71% of the sample.

The hyperthyroidism patients were between 18 and 65 years old and newly diagnosed, with a disease duration of less than 2 months. Any patient with an uncontrolled infection, another autoimmune disease, pregnancy or lactation was excluded. Diagnoses were established on the basis of clinical symptoms, serum thyroxine and TRAb, thyroid ultrasound, and orbital computed tomography. Blood from progressor patients was drawn when they were first diagnosed with hyperthyroidism, before any ophthalmopathy symptoms appeared. Ficoll-Paque density gradient centrifugation was used to isolate PBMCs from approximately 10 ml of fresh peripheral blood. Progressor patients were defined as those initially diagnosed with Graves' hyperthyroidism in whom ophthalmopathy developed during follow-up. Trizol reagent was used to extract total RNA, and RNA quality was then checked on an Agilent 2100 Bioanalyzer. The sample holds many counts of this clonotype. Its antigen is still unknown. Per-base quality was not reported, and no clone a single base away is much larger than it.

From a lookup of the germline V gene, CDR1 and CDR2 are ENHRY and SYGVKD. V drops 2 bases and J drops 2 bases, leaving 0 bases in between. Taken from cysteine to phenylalanine, the CDR3 has 11 residues. Only CDR3 DNA remains: 33 bases, in frame from the first base. The receptor comes from a woman between 45 and 60 years old with Graves' hyperthyroidism that later progressed to Graves' ophthalmopathy. Source material: blood. The V gene is TRBV10-3 and the J gene is TRBJ2-5, with the D gene call left open. The DNA reads TGTGCCATCAGTGAGCAAGAGACCCAGTACTTC. Translated, this is CAISEQETQYF.